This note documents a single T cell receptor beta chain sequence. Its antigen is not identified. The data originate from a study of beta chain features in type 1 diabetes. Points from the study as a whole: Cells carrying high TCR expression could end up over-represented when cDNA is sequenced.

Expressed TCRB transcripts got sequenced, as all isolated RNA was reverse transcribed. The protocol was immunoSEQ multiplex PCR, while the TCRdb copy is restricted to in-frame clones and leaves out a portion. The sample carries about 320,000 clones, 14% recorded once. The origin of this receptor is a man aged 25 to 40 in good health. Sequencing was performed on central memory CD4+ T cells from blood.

The CDR3 region has the DNA TGTGCCAGCAGCCCGGGATTTAGCCGCACAGATACGCAGTATTTT. This codes for CASSPGFSRTDTQYF. The genes are TRBV5-6 and TRBJ2-3; possible D gene TRBD2, 5 bases. The CDR3 consists of 15 residues. The germline gives CDR1 SGHDT, CDR2 YYEEEE. V lost 4 bases to trimming and J lost 1 base, with 13 bases between them.